This T cell receptor beta chain was captured by sequencing in a study of cytomegalovirus exposure and HLA in healthy donors. Study-level results: A later analysis found first-cohort TCR clusters tended to co-occur in the 130 or so validation repertoires. The study listed 164 cytomegalovirus-associated TCR beta chains. Cytomegalovirus status was reportedly diagnosed by the classifier with high sensitivity and specificity.

Clones were read by immunoSEQ multiplex PCR, and TCRdb kept only the in-frame ones, dropping some. The sample has 200,000 or so clones, over 65% seen once. The validation cohort, a group of around 120 subjects, included the donors and was separate from the roughly 620-subject first cohort. A remark on this clone: Its antigen is not known.

Sequencing was done on a sample of PBMCs. The TCR comes from a man between 18 and 29 years old in good health and CMV-seropositive.

CDR3 protein: CASSKASGTGGYEQYF. Here the CDR3 DNA reads TGTGCCAGCAGTAAGGCGTCCGGGACAGGGGGATACGAGCAGTACTTC. The V gene is TRBV28, the J gene TRBJ2-7, with 11 bases identical to TRBD1. The J segment lost 4 bases and the V segment lost 5 bases, leaving 10 bases of the junction unmatched. The CDR3 is 16 residues long. The V gene's germline CDR1 is MDHEN and CDR2 SYDVKM.